This T cell receptor beta chain derives from a study of brain T cells in children with intractable seizures (dated by TCRdb to the early 2020s). For context, the study as a whole: A NanoString immunology panel was first used to screen resected brain tissue from 40 to 60 pediatric epilepsy surgery cases for immune gene transcripts. Among the roughly 12 selected surgery cases, pre-surgery blood was additionally sequenced for eight, leaving four cases with brain tissue only. What the work shows at the level of the full study, not this receptor alone: Viral specificity was inferred only from CDR3 sequence similarity, and patients' HCMV serostatus was unknown. Because sequencing depth was different between pre-surgery and post-surgery blood, clones absent from the pre-surgery sample may reflect undersampling.

What the time point label conveys for this sample: blood from clinic visit 5 months post-surgery; TSC patient then seizure free. Surgery cases with the highest brain T cell transcript signatures were selected for TCR beta chain sequencing of brain tissue and, where available, blood. Prior to surgery, the patients had been treated with at least one anti-epileptic drug. The TCR-sequenced patients were children whose drug-resistant epilepsy was caused by tuberous sclerosis complex, focal cortical dysplasia, Rasmussen encephalitis or hemimegalencephaly. Bulk genomic DNA was extracted from unsorted brain tissue and whole blood with the Monarch genomic DNA purification kit. A remark on this clone: No antigen is known for it. One base away there is no much larger clone; base qualities are not given.

TCR beta chain sequences were generated from genomic DNA using the immunoSEQ assay. Under the source paper's analysis protocol: CDR3 sequences not starting with the conserved framework cysteine at position 104 were manually removed. To get clonality, the normalized Shannon's Diversity Index was subtracted from one, giving values from 0 (maximal diversity) to 1 (oligoclonal). To check whether a given CDR3 had different frequencies in two samples, for example brain versus blood, chi-squared comparison-of-proportions tests were used. Public clonotypes were found through immuneACCESS searches, while the VDJdb browser was used to judge similarity to known antiviral clonotypes. The immuneACCESS repertoire file appears here via TCRdb, limited to in-frame rearrangements. These files lack a portion of the clones; in checked studies, under half of the deficit traces to unresolved V genes, and the cause of the others is not known. Clone size and the V and J calls come from that table; the DNA yielded D and trimming. This sample lists a few hundred thousand clones; over 90% were detected once. In total, the top ten clones hold roughly 5.8% of the sample.

The germline V end is reduced by 3 bases and the J end by 7 bases; junction bases left unmatched: 5. The germline V gene (reference sequence) yields LGHDT for CDR1 and YNNKEL for CDR2. The CDR3, from cysteine to phenylalanine, totals 15 residues. CDR3 DNA is the only sequence kept; it has 45 bases, read in frame from the first base. The rearranged segments are TRBV3-1 (or the pseudogene TRBV3-2) and TRBJ2-2, with 10 bases matching TRBD2. The TCR comes from a boy in the first two years of life with tuberous sclerosis and intractable seizures. The source was peripheral blood, collected about 5 months after surgery. The CDR3 region: CASSQSGRADGELFF. The nucleotide sequence is TGTGCCAGCAGCCAGAGCGGGAGGGCCGACGGGGAGCTGTTTTTT.